This T cell receptor (beta chain) was documented in a study of blood T cell repertoires in COVID-19. Study-wide background: Samples representing acute and convalescent COVID-19 were sourced from the United States, Italy and Spain. T cells, B-cell-depleted T cells, or PBMCs supplied cDNA or gDNA.

In the source study's methods: Reference gene primer amplification gave estimated nucleated cell counts. The method was immunoSEQ multiplex PCR; TCRdb's version includes in-frame clones alone and lacks a portion of them. The DNA was the basis for D and trimming; V, J and clone size are from that table. The sample records approximately 76,000 clones, around 82% being singletons. This clonotype originated in a man older than 75 with active or convalescent COVID-19. Specimen: peripheral blood.

The chain's CDR3 is CASSLASGADSPLHF. The CDR3 DNA is TGTGCCAGCAGCTTAGCCAGCGGGGCGGATTCACCCCTCCACTTT. The chain employs TRBV7-2 and TRBJ1-6; D possibly corresponds to TRBD1 (5 bases). V shed 0 bases and J shed 8 bases, with 11 bases lying between them. This CDR3 is built from 15 residues. The germline V gene has CDR1 SGHTA and CDR2 FQGNSA.